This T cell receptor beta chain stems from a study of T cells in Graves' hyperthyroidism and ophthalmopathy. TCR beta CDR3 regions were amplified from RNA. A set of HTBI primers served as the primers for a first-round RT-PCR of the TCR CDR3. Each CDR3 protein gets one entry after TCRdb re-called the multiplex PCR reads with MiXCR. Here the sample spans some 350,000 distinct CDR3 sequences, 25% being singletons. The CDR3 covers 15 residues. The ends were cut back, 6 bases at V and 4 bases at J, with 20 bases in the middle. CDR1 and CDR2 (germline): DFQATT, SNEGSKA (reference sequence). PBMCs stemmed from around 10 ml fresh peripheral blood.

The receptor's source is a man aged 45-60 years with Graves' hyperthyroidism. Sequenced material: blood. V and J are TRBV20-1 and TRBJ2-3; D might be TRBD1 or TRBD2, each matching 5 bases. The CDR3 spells CSAPDLVGAPDTQYF. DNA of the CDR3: TGCAGTGCGCCAGACCTAGTCGGGGCCCCAGATACGCAGTATTTT.